The 9 T cell receptor beta chains listed next were all sequenced from one sample in a study of metastatic and nonmetastatic thyroid tumors. TCRdb re-processed the PCR reads through MiXCR. Seen here are roughly 29,000 clones, less than 25% observed once, and the top ten hold approximately 2.3%. Treatment of any kind had been given to no patient before thyroid surgery. The sequenced material came from blood. The receptors were sampled from a female donor with papillary thyroid cancer or a benign thyroid nodule (not recorded which). Some clones in this sample may be carry-over from other donors' samples.

For this clone: No conserved phenylalanine or tryptophan is present at the end of the CDR3, so a read error is the likely explanation. The V call is TRBV28, the J call TRBJ2-2, with 7 bases aligning to TRBD1. V shed 3 bases, J shed 4 bases, and the junction held 5 bases outside the gene matches. Germline V gene data show CDR1 as MDHEN and CDR2 as SYDVKM. This CDR3 region has 15 residues. CDR3 DNA sequence: TGTGCCAGCAGTTTTATGGCAGGGGGCACCGGGGAGCTGTTTTCT. This translates into CASSFMAGGTGELFS.

This clone came up many times. A junction end diverges from the germline sequence, so it may reflect a read error. This sequence joins TRBV5-6 and TRBJ2-3, with 7 nucleotides matching TRBD2. CDR1 SGHDT and CDR2 YYEEEE come from the germline V gene. The CDR3 loop spans 17 amino acids. The CDR3 spells CASSLAPRTRSIDTQYF. Written as DNA, the CDR3 is TGTGCCAGCAGCTTGGCTCCCCGGACTAGGAGCATAGATACGCAGTATTTT.

The chain is built from TRBV24-1 and TRBJ1-2; 10 positions match TRBD1. Germline V gene data show CDR1 as KGHDR and CDR2 as SFDVKD. The CDR3 sequence is 14 residues long. With 5 bases clipped from V and 6 bases from J, the junction kept 5 bases outside the gene matches. The DNA for the CDR3 is TGTGCCACCAGTGCCCCGGGACAGGGGCATGGCTACACCTTC. As protein: CATSAPGQGHGYTF.

The chain combines TRBV20-1 with TRBJ1-2, with unresolved D. The CDR3 loop spans 14 amino acids. In germline, CDR1 is DFQATT, CDR2 SNEGSKA (reference sequence). Trimming cost V 1 base and J 1 base, with 10 bases left between them. The CDR3 region is CSARGGDINYGYTF. The CDR3 coding sequence is TGCAGTGCTAGAGGAGGTGATATTAACTATGGCTACACCTTC.

This clone was counted many times. V usage is TRBV13 and J usage is TRBJ2-1, with 14 positions matching TRBD2. The CDR3 length is 16 residues. CDR1 is PRHDT, CDR2 FYEKMQ, per germline (reference sequence). The junction had 6 bases not matched to a gene; V was cut back by 5 bases and J by 6 bases. CDR3 in DNA: TGTGCCAGCAGCACCAGACTAGCGGGAGGGGGCAATGAGCAGTTCTTC. Encoded protein: CASSTRLAGGGNEQFF.

The rearrangement joins TRBV20-1 to TRBJ2-7, with D tentatively TRBD1 or TRBD2 (5 bases each). The CDR3 is 15 residues long. V lost 6 bases to trimming and J lost 0 bases, with 18 bases between them. Per the germline V gene, CDR1 is DFQATT and CDR2 is SNEGSKA (reference sequence). CDR3 residues: CSANLPWGSSYEQYF. The CDR3 DNA sequence: TGCAGTGCCAACCTCCCCTGGGGGAGCTCCTACGAGCAGTACTTC.

A few counts support this clone. The chain has TRBV6-2 or TRBV6-3 and TRBJ2-7; 8 bases are shared with TRBD1. Germline CDR1 MNHEY, CDR2 SVGEGT. There are 17 residues in the CDR3. V gave up 0 bases and J gave up 2 bases; unmatched junction bases: 9. The CDR3 loop is CASSYSTNQGAPYEQYF. The CDR3 DNA sequence: TGTGCCAGCAGTTACTCGACCAACCAGGGGGCCCCCTACGAGCAGTACTTC.

This clone was counted at least ten times. The chain couples TRBV5-1 to TRBJ2-7, with D possibly TRBD2 on 6 matching bases. This CDR3 region has 15 residues. Trimming took off 4 bases at V and 0 bases at J, with 14 bases between the two ends. CDR1 SGHRS and CDR2 YFSETQ come from the germline V gene. CDR3 in amino acids: CASSIRGGPSYEQYF. The CDR3 DNA sequence: TGCGCCAGCAGCATTAGGGGAGGCCCCTCCTACGAGCAGTACTTC.

This clone is medium-sized in the sample. This rearrangement joins TRBV28 to TRBJ1-6; 7 nucleotides line up with TRBD1. This CDR3 is 14 amino acids long. Germline loops: CDR1 MDHEN, CDR2 SYDVKM. J was trimmed by 4 bases and V by 8 bases; bases with no gene match: 5. CDR3 sequence reads: CASGTAAYNSPLHF. The CDR3 region has the DNA TGTGCCAGCGGGACAGCGGCTTATAATTCACCCCTCCACTTT.